This T cell receptor (beta chain) was obtained from a study of shared clonotypes between healthy human individuals (dated by TCRdb to about 2020). General notes on the study: A few men and a couple of women, aged 18 to 49 years, made up the cohort. To estimate repertoire size and how much clonotypes are shared between individuals, the study performed deep sequencing of blood TCR repertoires from a few healthy adults. To increase sequencing depth and limit assay-specific biases, TCR repertoire library preparation and sequencing were carried out by different laboratories using diverse techniques. Each donor's leukapheresis produced roughly between roughly 0.85 and 9.5 billion PBMCs. For each donor, CD4 naive and CD4 memory were each given three plates, CD8 naive was given two plates, and CD8 memory was given one plate.

Healthy HIV-negative adults with no recently reported acute infections or vaccinations were included as donors. All donors were Caucasian adults living in Nashville, Tennessee, USA. Magnetic negative selection was used to enrich CD4+ T cells, after which naive cells were positively selected on CD45RA and the negative fraction became the memory subset. Blood was obtained by leukapheresis, after which PBMCs were separated by Ficoll-Histopaque density gradient centrifugation and cryopreserved in liquid nitrogen vapor phase. Analytical flow cytometry was used to check the purity and quantity of every magnetically sorted T cell population. Genomic DNA was isolated from each sorted fraction and quantified by UV absorbance on a Nanodrop 2000c. Using the deep immunoSEQ assay, multiplex PCR amplified TCR CDR3 regions from genomic DNA. Genomic DNA extracted from each cell subset was distributed evenly over all wells of several immunoSEQ 96-well plates, and each plate served as one replicate. For sorted subsets, about 0.2 ug genomic DNA, equal to tens of thousands of T cell genomes, was loaded into each replicate PCR. Purified libraries were measured with a Qubit 3.0 fluorometer, size-checked on a Bioanalyzer 2100, and measured again with the KAPA Library Quantification kit. Each immunoSEQ 96-well plate was sequenced on its own single-read 150-cycle Illumina NextSeq 550 flow cell. As for how the authors treated the data: The immunoSEQ output contained only junctional sequences without quality scores, so filtering could not match that applied to full-length reads. Sequences were annotated with PyIR, a Python wrapper for IgBLAST v1.9, using IMGT germline references to assign V/J genes and CDR3. Any read was removed if the V/J assignment was weak (E-value above 1e-6), the CDR3 was missing, or the read contained stop codons, out-of-frame junctions, or ambiguous translated residues. V3J clonotypes were defined by identical inferred V gene, J gene, and CDR3 amino acid sequence. Percentage overlap between repertoires was calculated by dividing the number of shared unique clonotypes by the size of the smaller repertoire. Three approaches were used to assess repertoire richness: RTK rarefaction, the Chao1 estimator, and Recon v2.1 estimates of unobserved clonotypes. OLGA was used to compute generation probabilities for all TCRbeta clonotypes that the gDNA method yielded from a handful of donors. The table was pulled from immuneACCESS by TCRdb, which kept in-frame rearrangements only. Such tables lose some clones; where checked, under half of the loss comes from unresolved V genes, and the rest has no known cause. That table gives V, J and clone size, and the DNA gave D and trimming. The sample contains 2.3 million or so clones, approximately 93% of them found a single time. The ten largest clones capture under 0.45% of the sample.

V loses 3 bases of germline sequence and J loses 2 bases, and the interval between the two ends is 11 bases. The CDR3 runs 14 residues from the cysteine to the phenylalanine. Just the 42-base CDR3 DNA is kept, in frame starting at base 1. From a lookup of the germline V gene, CDR1 and CDR2 are SGHAT and FQNNGV. Beyond this particular receptor, the publication reports: Compared with non-shared clonotypes, clonotypes shared by all four sorted-subset donors had higher generation probabilities. Based on pairwise subsampling, the degree of clonotype sharing among donors was expected to be affected by sequencing depth. Sampling was limited to blood, and TCR repertoires in tissue likely differ from TCR repertoires in blood. When a few donors were compared, the shared fraction of clonotypes was approximately 5% for naive CD4, 3% to 4% for naive CD8, 2% to 2.5% for memory CD4, and 0.3% to 0.5% for memory CD8. Even with the large sequencing depth, rarefaction of the sorted-subset datasets indicated that sequencing was incomplete. Naive subsets generally had larger estimated clonotype richness than memory subsets did. The genetic and exposure-history diversity represented was limited by the small number of donors.

Regarding this clone: It lacks a known antigen. Base qualities are not recorded, but no much larger clone differs from it by a single base.

The chain is encoded by TRBV11-2 joined to TRBJ2-7, with no confidently assigned D gene. What was sequenced was naive CD4+ T cells from PBMCs. The sample's cell subset or site label is to be understood as: CD45RA+ positively selected. This sequence was found in a man aged 18 to 29 in good health. Some clones in this sample may be carry-over from other donors' samples. The DNA sequence reads TGTGCCAGCAGCTTGCCCTTAAGCACCTACGAGCAGTACTTC. It is translated as CASSLPLSTYEQYF.